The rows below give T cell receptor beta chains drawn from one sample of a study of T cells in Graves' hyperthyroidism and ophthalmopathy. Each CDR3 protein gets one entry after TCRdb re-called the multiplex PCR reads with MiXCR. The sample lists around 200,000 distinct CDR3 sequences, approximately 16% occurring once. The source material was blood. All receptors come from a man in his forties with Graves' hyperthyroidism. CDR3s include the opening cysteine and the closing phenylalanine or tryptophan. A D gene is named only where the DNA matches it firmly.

CDR3: CASSGGTGMNTEAFF; J: TRBJ1-1; V: TRBV6-1; D: TRBD1
CDR3: CASSTSIDVGYGYTF; J: TRBJ1-2; V: TRBV18; D: .
CDR3: CASSYSVGSVPLHNEQFF; J: TRBJ2-1; V: TRBV6-2/TRBV6-3; D: .
CDR3: CASSYPTPEAFF; J: TRBJ1-1; V: TRBV6-6; D: .
CDR3: CASSLGGVYSGNTIYF; J: TRBJ1-3; V: TRBV5-1; D: .
CDR3: CAWSVKGRTEKLFF; J: TRBJ1-4; V: TRBV30; D: .
CDR3: CASSYTLGFTTGELFF; J: TRBJ2-2; V: TRBV6-2/TRBV6-3; D: .
CDR3: CASSLGTGGVGYTF; J: TRBJ1-2; V: TRBV5-5; D: TRBD1
CDR3: CASSPEGAYNQPQHF; J: TRBJ1-5; V: TRBV11-2; D: TRBD1
CDR3: CASSLAGAAGGPGTDTQYF; J: TRBJ2-3; V: TRBV7-2; D: TRBD2
CDR3: CASSLTSSQETQYF; J: TRBJ2-5; V: TRBV7-2; D: .
CDR3: CASSRLAGGLKSSYEQYF; J: TRBJ2-7; V: TRBV7-3; D: TRBD2
CDR3: CASSPHRGIYEQYF; J: TRBJ2-7; V: TRBV18; D: TRBD1
CDR3: CASSEAGTGIDEQYF; J: TRBJ2-7; V: TRBV2; D: TRBD1
CDR3: CASSESQGANTGELFF; J: TRBJ2-2; V: TRBV2; D: TRBD1
CDR3: CASSPRQEINTEAFF; J: TRBJ1-1; V: TRBV18; D: .
CDR3: CASSQTGVEQFF; J: TRBJ2-1; V: TRBV6-1; D: .
CDR3: CASSSGTGGASGELFF; J: TRBJ2-2; V: TRBV5-4; D: TRBD1
CDR3: CASSPGTLNTEAFF; J: TRBJ1-1; V: TRBV6-1; D: .
CDR3: CASSSAYDNTGELFF; J: TRBJ2-2; V: TRBV7-8; D: .
CDR3: CASSLRGSAYNEQFF; J: TRBJ2-1; V: TRBV28; D: .
CDR3: CASSSSRNTIYF; J: TRBJ1-3; V: TRBV28; D: .
CDR3: CASSPDRGGSPLHF; J: TRBJ1-6; V: TRBV28; D: TRBD1
CDR3: CASSYSSSGGPEQFF; J: TRBJ2-1; V: TRBV6-2/TRBV6-3; D: TRBD2
CDR3: CASSTPLGPKTGELFF; J: TRBJ2-2; V: TRBV19; D: .
CDR3: CASSTAGTGGLAFF; J: TRBJ1-1; V: TRBV28; D: TRBD1
CDR3: CASSDNWLRGDTGELFF; J: TRBJ2-2; V: TRBV6-1; D: .
CDR3: CASSQTSGSTDTQYF; J: TRBJ2-3; V: TRBV18; D: TRBD2
CDR3: CASRRQAGTNEKLFF; J: TRBJ1-4; V: TRBV27; D: .
CDR3: CSVEVPPGQGNGYTF; J: TRBJ1-2; V: TRBV29-1; D: TRBD1
CDR3: CASSPRQINTEAFF; J: TRBJ1-1; V: TRBV5-1; D: .
CDR3: CASSSGGDVGTEAFF; J: TRBJ1-1; V: TRBV28; D: .
CDR3: CSARGTGDHSNQPQHF; J: TRBJ1-5; V: TRBV20-1; D: TRBD1
CDR3: CSASPGQMETQYF; J: TRBJ2-5; V: TRBV20-1; D: .
CDR3: CASSWETQGEKLFF; J: TRBJ1-4; V: TRBV7-9; D: .
CDR3: CASSPWAGQGMAGELFF; J: TRBJ2-2; V: TRBV7-3; D: TRBD1
CDR3: CASSFGRGVNEQFF; J: TRBJ2-1; V: TRBV7-3; D: .
CDR3: CASSLDGSSSYEQYF; J: TRBJ2-7; V: TRBV7-2; D: .
CDR3: CASRGSSYNSPLHF; J: TRBJ1-6; V: TRBV2; D: .
CDR3: CASSEGGAGELFF; J: TRBJ2-2; V: TRBV25-1; D: .
CDR3: CSAREGLRVEAFF; J: TRBJ1-1; V: TRBV20-1; D: .
CDR3: CSARTVSGNTIYF; J: TRBJ1-3; V: TRBV29-1; D: .
CDR3: CASSFPSWDEQFF; J: TRBJ2-1; V: TRBV7-9; D: .
CDR3: CASSPRGQETQYF; J: TRBJ2-5; V: TRBV18; D: .
CDR3: CARMTGQGSGEQFF; J: TRBJ2-1; V: TRBV2; D: TRBD1
CDR3: CASSPPSGTPWNTGELFF; J: TRBJ2-2; V: TRBV6-1; D: .